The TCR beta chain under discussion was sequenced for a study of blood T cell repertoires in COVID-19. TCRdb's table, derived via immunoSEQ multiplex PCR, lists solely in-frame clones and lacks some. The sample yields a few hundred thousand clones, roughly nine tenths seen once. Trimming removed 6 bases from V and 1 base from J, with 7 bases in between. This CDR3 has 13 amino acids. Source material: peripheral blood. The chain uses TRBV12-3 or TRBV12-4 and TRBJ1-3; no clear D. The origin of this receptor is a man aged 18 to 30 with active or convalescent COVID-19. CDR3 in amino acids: CASSPRSGNTIYF. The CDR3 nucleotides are TGTGCCAGCAGCCCTCGGTCTGGAAACACCATATATTTT.